This T cell receptor (beta chain) was sequenced during a study of CD8+ T cells in alopecia areata. As for treatment: oral pan-JAK inhibitor, 5-10 mg twice daily. Sampling of alopecia areata patients yielded lesional scalp punch biopsies as well as peripheral blood. This clone was seen a handful of times. Antigen specificity is unknown. Sequencing relied on a cDNA template that was reverse transcribed from extracted RNA. This table comes from immunoSEQ multiplex PCR, and its TCRdb copy is limited to in-frame clones, with some not included. Here the sample spans over 150,000 clones, roughly 50% being singletons. V gave up 2 bases and J gave up 4 bases, with 11 bases separating them. The germline V gene has CDR1 LNHDA and CDR2 SQIVND (reference sequence). CDR3 length equals 14 residues. Study results and caveats: Uncertainty about whether baseline CD8+ expansion is linked to response remains, with one nonresponder.

This clonotype originated in a human donor with alopecia areata. This rearrangement joins TRBV19 to TRBJ1-1; D gene uncertain. Sequenced material: CD8+ T cells sorted from blood, taken at week 24, from a patient treated with tofacitinib. The CDR3 is CASSIREWGTEAFF. The CDR3 DNA sequence: TGTGCCAGTAGTATACGTGAATGGGGCACTGAAGCTTTCTTT.